This entry is about one T cell receptor (beta chain). A single base is all that separates this from a far larger clone, so a read error is likely. The assay ran at deep level. Evenly divided among several immunoSEQ plates was the genomic DNA of each subset. Unsorted PBMC replicate PCRs used around 310 ng DNA, 30,000 to 35,000 T cell genomes. Assay: immunoSEQ multiplex PCR; the TCRdb copy retains only in-frame clones and omits some. The data contain 450,000 to 500,000 clones, roughly 80% of them singletons. The CDR3 sequence is 15 residues long. Germline CDR1 is LNHNV and CDR2 is YYDKDF (reference sequence). The data derive from a study of shared clonotypes between healthy human individuals. Those who donated were healthy HIV-negative adults, with no recent acute infections or vaccinations reported.

The chain links TRBV15 to TRBJ1-1, with a possible D match to TRBD1 (5 bases). The sequenced sample consisted of PBMCs. The TCR sequence derives from a woman between 40 and 50 years old in good health. Some clones in this sample may be carry-over from other donors' samples. CDR3 in DNA: TGTGCCACCAGCAGAGTAGGGGCTAGGAACGCTGAAGCTTTCTTT. Its translation: CATSRVGARNAEAFF.